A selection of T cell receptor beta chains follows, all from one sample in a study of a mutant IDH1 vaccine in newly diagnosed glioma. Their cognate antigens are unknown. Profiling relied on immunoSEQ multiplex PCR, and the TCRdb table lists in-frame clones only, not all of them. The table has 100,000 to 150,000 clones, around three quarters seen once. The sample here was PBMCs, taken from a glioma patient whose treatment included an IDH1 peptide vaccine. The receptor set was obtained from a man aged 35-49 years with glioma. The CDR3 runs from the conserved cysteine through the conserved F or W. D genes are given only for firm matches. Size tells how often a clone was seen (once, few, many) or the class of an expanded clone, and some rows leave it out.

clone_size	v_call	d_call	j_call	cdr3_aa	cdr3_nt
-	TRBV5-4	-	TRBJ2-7	CASSFRVGGEQYF	TGTGCCAGCAGCTTCAGGGTTGGTGGCGAGCAGTACTTC
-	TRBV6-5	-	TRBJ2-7	CASSYGQTTYEQYF	TGTGCCAGCAGTTACGGGCAGACGACCTACGAGCAGTACTTC
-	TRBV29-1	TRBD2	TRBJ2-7	CSVEAPGQGKGLAAYEQYF	TGCAGCGTTGAAGCCCCCGGACAGGGGAAGGGACTAGCGGCCTACGAGCAGTACTTC
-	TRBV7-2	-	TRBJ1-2	CASSLDPDRSYGYTF	TGTGCCAGCAGCTTAGACCCGGACAGAAGCTATGGCTACACCTTC
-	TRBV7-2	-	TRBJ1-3	CASSPRGGHGNTIYF	TGTGCCAGCAGCCCAAGGGGGGGCCACGGAAACACCATATATTTT
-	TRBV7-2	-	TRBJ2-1	CASSLRGEQFF	TGTGCCAGCAGCTTACGCGGGGAGCAGTTCTTC
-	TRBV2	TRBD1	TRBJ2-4	CASTQPTGGTAKNIQYF	TGTGCCAGCACCCAGCCCACAGGGGGCACGGCCAAAAACATTCAGTACTTC
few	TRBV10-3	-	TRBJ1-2	CAISVHGGDYGYTF	TGTGCCATCAGTGTCCATGGGGGAGACTATGGCTACACCTTC
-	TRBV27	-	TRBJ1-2	CASSFQGQNYGYTF	TGTGCCAGCAGTTTCCAGGGGCAAAACTATGGCTACACCTTC
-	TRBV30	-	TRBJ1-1	CAWSVFNQDSWNTEAFF	TGTGCCTGGAGTGTATTTAACCAGGACAGCTGGAACACTGAAGCTTTCTTT
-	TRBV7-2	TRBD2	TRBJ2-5	CASSFASGETQYF	TGTGCCAGCAGCTTCGCTAGCGGAGAGACCCAGTACTTC
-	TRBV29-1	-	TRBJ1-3	CSVERAPLKISGNTIYF	TGCAGCGTTGAAAGGGCGCCACTGAAGATATCTGGAAACACCATATATTTT
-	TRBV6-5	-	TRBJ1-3	CASSATFGNTIYF	TGTGCCAGCAGCGCGACCTTCGGAAACACCATATATTTT
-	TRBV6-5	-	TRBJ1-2	CASSYGARKNYGYTF	TGTGCCAGCAGTTACGGCGCCAGGAAGAACTATGGCTACACCTTC
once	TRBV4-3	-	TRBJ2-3	CASSQDKALTDTQYF	TGCGCCAGCAGCCAAGACAAAGCATTGACAGATACGCAGTATTTT
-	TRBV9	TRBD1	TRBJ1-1	CASSVGTGYSEAFF	TGTGCCAGCAGCGTAGGGACAGGGTATAGTGAAGCTTTCTTT
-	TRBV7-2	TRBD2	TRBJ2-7	CASSLVWAGGAITMEQYF	TGTGCCAGCAGCTTAGTATGGGCGGGAGGGGCTATTACGATGGAGCAGTACTTC
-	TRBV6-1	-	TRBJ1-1	CASSEAGGGTEAFF	TGTGCCAGCAGTGAAGCGGGAGGTGGGACTGAAGCTTTCTTT
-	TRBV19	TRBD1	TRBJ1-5	CASSPDRGPQPQHF	TGTGCCAGTAGCCCGGACAGGGGGCCTCAGCCCCAGCATTTT
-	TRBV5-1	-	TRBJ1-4	CASSLEAANEKLFF	TGCGCCAGCAGCTTGGAGGCAGCAAATGAAAAACTGTTTTTT
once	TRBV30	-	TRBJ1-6	CAWSIGQSNSPLHF	TGTGCCTGGAGTATAGGACAGAGTAATTCACCCCTCCACTTT
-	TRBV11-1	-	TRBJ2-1	CASSQRTSWNEQFF	TGTGCCAGCAGCCAACGTACTAGCTGGAATGAGCAGTTCTTC
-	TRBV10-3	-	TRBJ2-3	CAISEREDTQYF	TGTGCCATCAGTGAGAGGGAAGATACGCAGTATTTT
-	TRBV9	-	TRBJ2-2	CASSVGNWGIVTGELFF	TGTGCCAGCAGCGTAGGTAATTGGGGGATCGTCACCGGGGAGCTGTTTTTT
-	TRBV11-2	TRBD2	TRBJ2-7	CASSLRGVHEQYF	TGTGCCAGCAGCTTACGGGGGGTCCACGAGCAGTACTTC
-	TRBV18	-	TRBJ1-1	CASSRQQVLNTEAFF	TGTGCCAGCTCACGACAACAGGTCCTGAACACTGAAGCTTTCTTT
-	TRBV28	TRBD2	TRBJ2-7	CASSPHGRALYEQYF	TGTGCCAGCAGCCCCCACGGGAGGGCCCTCTACGAGCAGTACTTC
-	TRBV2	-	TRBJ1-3	CASSEDRVTYSGNTIYF	TGTGCCAGCAGTGAAGACAGGGTGACTTACTCTGGAAACACCATATATTTT
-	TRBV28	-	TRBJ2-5	CASSLLQDQETQYF	TGTGCCAGCAGTTTATTGCAGGACCAAGAGACCCAGTACTTC
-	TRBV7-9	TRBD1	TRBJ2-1	CASSLGGDRVNEQFF	TGTGCCAGCAGCTTAGGGGGCGACAGGGTGAATGAGCAGTTCTTC
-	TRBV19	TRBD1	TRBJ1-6	CASSPGTGSSLVHF	TGTGCCAGTAGCCCCGGGACAGGGAGTAGTTTGGTCCACTTT
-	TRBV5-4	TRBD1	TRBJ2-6	CASSSIWTGLSGANVLTF	TGTGCCAGCAGCTCAATTTGGACAGGACTCTCTGGGGCCAACGTCCTGACTTTC
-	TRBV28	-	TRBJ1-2	CASTRELNYGYTF	TGTGCCAGCACCAGAGAACTTAACTATGGCTACACCTTC
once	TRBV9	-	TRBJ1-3	CASSVDRVGNTIYF	TGTGCCAGCAGCGTAGACAGGGTTGGAAACACCATATATTTT
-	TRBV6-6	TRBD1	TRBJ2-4	CASRTTPGQGLIQYF	TGTGCCAGCAGAACTACTCCGGGACAGGGGCTCATTCAGTACTTC
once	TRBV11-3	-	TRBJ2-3	CASSSLLSTDTQYF	TGTGCCAGCAGCTCTCTTCTGAGCACAGATACGCAGTATTTT
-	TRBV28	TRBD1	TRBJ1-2	CASSLRTGGIYGYTF	TGTGCCAGCAGTCTCAGGACAGGGGGGATCTATGGCTACACCTTC
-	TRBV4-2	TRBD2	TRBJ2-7	CASSQDAAGVLEQYF	TGTGCCAGCAGCCAAGATGCAGCGGGGGTCCTCGAGCAGTACTTC
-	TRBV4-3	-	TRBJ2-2	CASSHQGGTGELFF	TGCGCCAGCAGCCATCAGGGAGGCACCGGGGAGCTGTTTTTT
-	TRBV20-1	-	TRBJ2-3	CSAEARDTQYF	TGCAGTGCTGAGGCCAGAGATACGCAGTATTTT
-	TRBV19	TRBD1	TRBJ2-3	CASDAGTGFLGAQYF	TGTGCCAGCGATGCCGGGACAGGGTTTTTAGGTGCGCAGTATTTT
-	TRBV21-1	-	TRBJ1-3	CASSVWIRDAGRSGNTIYF	TGTGCCAGCAGCGTATGGATTCGGGACGCCGGTCGCTCTGGAAACACCATATATTTT
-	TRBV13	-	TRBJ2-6	CASSLRQASSGANVLTF	TGTGCCAGCAGCTTACGGCAGGCTAGCTCTGGGGCCAACGTCCTGACTTTC
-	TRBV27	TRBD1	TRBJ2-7	CASRPGTGGLGEQYF	TGTGCCAGCAGGCCCGGGACAGGGGGATTAGGAGAGCAGTACTTC
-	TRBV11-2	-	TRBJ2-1	CASSLRSRAYNEQFF	TGTGCCAGCAGCTTAAGGTCCAGAGCCTACAATGAGCAGTTCTTC
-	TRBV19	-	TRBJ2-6	CATRSTGANVLTF	TGTGCCACCCGGAGCACTGGGGCCAACGTCCTGACTTTC
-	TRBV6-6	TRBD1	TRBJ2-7	CASSSGTGLPEQYF	TGTGCCAGCAGTTCCGGGACAGGGTTGCCCGAGCAGTACTTC
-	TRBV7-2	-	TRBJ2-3	CASSFTDTQYF	TGTGCCAGCAGCTTTACAGATACGCAGTATTTT
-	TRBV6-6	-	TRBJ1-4	CASSRDRGGGVKLFF	TGTGCCAGCAGTCGTGACCGGGGTGGGGGAGTTAAACTGTTTTTT